This T cell receptor beta chain emerged from a study of blood T cell repertoires in COVID-19. Study details: Sites in the United States, Italy and Spain provided acute and convalescent COVID-19 samples. PBMCs, B-cell-depleted T cells, or T cells were the source of the cDNA or gDNA that made up the material.

Per the original data handling: Nucleated cell counts were estimated from reference gene primer amplification. The method was immunoSEQ multiplex PCR; TCRdb's version includes in-frame clones alone and lacks a portion of them. V, J and clone size were drawn from that table, and D and trimming were deduced from the DNA. This table holds under 20,000 clones, 85% to 90% found once. CDR1 SGHDT and CDR2 YYEEEE come from the germline V gene. V was clipped by 0 bases and J by 8 bases, with 11 bases between them. This CDR3 is built from 14 residues. The chain combines TRBV5-6 with TRBJ1-4; D is unclear. This receptor was taken from a man aged 55 to 70 with acute or convalescent COVID-19. The sequencing sample was made of peripheral blood. The CDR3 protein is CASSLGRGGEKLFF. CDR3 DNA: TGTGCCAGCAGCTTGGGCCGAGGTGGGGAAAAACTGTTTTTT.